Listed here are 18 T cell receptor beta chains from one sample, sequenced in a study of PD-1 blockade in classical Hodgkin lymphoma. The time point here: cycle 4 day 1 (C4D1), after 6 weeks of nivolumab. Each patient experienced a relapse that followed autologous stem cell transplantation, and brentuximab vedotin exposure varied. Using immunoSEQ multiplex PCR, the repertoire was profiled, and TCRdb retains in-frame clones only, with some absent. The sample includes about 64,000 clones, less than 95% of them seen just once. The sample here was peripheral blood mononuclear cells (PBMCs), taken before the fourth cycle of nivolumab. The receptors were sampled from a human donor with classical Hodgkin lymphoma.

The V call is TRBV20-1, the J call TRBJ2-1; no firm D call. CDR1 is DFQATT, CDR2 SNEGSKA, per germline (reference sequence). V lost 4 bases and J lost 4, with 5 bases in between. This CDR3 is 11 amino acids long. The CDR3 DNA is TGCAGTGCTAATGGTTACAATGAGCAGTTCTTC. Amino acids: CSANGYNEQFF.

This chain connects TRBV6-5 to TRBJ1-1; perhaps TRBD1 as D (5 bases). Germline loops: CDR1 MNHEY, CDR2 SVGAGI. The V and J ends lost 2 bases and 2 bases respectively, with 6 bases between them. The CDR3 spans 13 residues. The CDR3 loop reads CASSYTGNTEAFF. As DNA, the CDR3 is TGTGCCAGCAGTTACACAGGAAACACTGAAGCTTTCTTT.

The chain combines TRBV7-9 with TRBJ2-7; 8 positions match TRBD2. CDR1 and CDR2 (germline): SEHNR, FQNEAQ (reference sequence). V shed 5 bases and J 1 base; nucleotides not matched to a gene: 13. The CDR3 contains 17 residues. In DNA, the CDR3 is TGTGCCAGCAGCATGCCGCCCCCACGGGGGGGATCCTACGAGCAGTACTTC. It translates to CASSMPPPRGGSYEQYF.

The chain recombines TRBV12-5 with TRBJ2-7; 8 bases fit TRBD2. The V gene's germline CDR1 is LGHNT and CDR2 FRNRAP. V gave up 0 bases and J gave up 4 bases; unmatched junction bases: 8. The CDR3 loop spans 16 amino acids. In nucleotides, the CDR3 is TGTGCTAGTGGTTTGGTTTTAGAGCGGGGGATATACGAGCAGTACTTC. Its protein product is CASGLVLERGIYEQYF.

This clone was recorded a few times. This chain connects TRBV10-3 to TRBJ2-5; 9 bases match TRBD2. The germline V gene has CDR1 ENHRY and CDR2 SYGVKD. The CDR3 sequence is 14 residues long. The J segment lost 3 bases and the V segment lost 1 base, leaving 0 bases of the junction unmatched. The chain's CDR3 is CAISELAGEETQYF. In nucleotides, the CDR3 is TGTGCCATCAGTGAGTTAGCGGGGGAAGAGACCCAGTACTTC.

CDR3 amino acids: CASSFQVNTEAFF. CDR3 in DNA: TGTGCCAGCAGTTTTCAGGTGAACACTGAAGCTTTCTTT. The chain joins TRBV27 to TRBJ1-1; D unresolved. The ends were cut back, 3 bases at V and 0 bases at J, with 5 bases in the middle. Germline CDR1 is MNHEY and CDR2 is SMNVEV (reference sequence). The CDR3 totals 13 residues.

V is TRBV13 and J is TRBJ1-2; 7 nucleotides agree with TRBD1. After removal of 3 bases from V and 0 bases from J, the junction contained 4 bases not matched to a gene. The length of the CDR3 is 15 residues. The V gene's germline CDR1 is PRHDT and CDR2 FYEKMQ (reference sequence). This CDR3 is CASSLRDSSNYGYTF. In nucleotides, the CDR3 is TGTGCCAGCAGCTTGCGGGACAGCTCTAACTATGGCTACACCTTC.

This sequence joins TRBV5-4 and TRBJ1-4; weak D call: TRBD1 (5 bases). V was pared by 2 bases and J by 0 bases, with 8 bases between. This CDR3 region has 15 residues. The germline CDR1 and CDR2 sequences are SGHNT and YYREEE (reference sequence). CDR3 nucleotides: TGTGCCAGCAGCTTCGGGGGTTCAACTAATGAAAAACTGTTTTTT. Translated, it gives CASSFGGSTNEKLFF.

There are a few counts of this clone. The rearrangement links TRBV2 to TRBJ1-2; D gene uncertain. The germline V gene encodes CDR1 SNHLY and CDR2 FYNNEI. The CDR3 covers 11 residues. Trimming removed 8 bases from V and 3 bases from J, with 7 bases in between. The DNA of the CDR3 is TGTGCCAGCGGAGAAGACTATGGCTACACCTTC. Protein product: CASGEDYGYTF.

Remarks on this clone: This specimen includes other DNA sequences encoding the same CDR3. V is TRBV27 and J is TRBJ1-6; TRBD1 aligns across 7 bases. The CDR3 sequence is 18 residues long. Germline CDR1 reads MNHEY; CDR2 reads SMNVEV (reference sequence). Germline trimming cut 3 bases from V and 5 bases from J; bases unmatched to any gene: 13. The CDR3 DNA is TGTGCCAGCAGTTTGGGCCTCAGGGGAACAGGGGATAATTCACCCCTCCACTTT. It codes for CASSLGLRGTGDNSPLHF.

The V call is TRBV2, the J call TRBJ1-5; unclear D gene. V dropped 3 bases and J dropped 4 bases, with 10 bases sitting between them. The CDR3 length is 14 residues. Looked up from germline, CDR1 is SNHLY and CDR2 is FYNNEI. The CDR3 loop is CASSEAERNQPQHF. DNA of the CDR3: TGTGCCAGCAGTGAGGCGGAAAGAAATCAGCCCCAGCATTTT.

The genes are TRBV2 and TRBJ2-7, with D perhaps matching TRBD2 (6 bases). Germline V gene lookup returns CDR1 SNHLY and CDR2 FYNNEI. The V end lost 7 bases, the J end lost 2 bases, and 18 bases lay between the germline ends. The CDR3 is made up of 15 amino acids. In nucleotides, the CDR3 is TGTGCCAGCACGCCAGAAGCGGGTGTAACCTACGAGCAGTACTTC. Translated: CASTPEAGVTYEQYF.

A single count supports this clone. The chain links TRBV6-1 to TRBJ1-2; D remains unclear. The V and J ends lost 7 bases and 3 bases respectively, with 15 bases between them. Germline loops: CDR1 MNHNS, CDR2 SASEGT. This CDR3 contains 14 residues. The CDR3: CASIQFGQYYGYTF. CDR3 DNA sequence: TGTGCCAGCATCCAGTTTGGCCAGTACTATGGCTACACCTTC.

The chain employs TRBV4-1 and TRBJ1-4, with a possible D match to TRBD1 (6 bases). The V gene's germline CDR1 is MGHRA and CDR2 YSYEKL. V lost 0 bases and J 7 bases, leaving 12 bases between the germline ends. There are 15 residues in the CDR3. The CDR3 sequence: CASSQDRGWGEKLFF. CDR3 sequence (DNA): TGCGCCAGCAGCCAAGACAGGGGATGGGGTGAAAAACTGTTTTTT.

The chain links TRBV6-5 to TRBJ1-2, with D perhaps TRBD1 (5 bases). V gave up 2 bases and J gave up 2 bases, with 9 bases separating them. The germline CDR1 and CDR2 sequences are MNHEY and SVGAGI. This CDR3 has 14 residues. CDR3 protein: CASSYDQGNYGYTF. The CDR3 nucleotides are TGTGCCAGCAGTTACGATCAGGGCAACTATGGCTACACCTTC.

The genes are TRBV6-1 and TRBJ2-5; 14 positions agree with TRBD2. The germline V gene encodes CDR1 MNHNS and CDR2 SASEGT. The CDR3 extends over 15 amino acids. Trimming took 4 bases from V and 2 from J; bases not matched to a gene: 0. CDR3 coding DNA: TGTGCCAGCAGTGGACTAGCGGGGGGGCAAGAGACCCAGTACTTC. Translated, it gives CASSGLAGGQETQYF.

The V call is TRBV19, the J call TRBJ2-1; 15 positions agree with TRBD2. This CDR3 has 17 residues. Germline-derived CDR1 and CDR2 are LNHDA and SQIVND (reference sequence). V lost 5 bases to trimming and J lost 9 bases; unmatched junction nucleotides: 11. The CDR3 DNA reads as TGTGCCAGTAGTCGGGAGGGTGGACTAGCGGGGGGGCGTGAGCAGTTCTTC. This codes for CASSREGGLAGGREQFF.

The CDR3 reads CASSGPDTQYF. In DNA form, the CDR3 reads TGTGCCAGCAGCGGGCCAGATACGCAGTATTTT. The chain employs TRBV6-6 and TRBJ2-3; D is unresolved. In germline, CDR1 is MNHNY, CDR2 SVGAGI (reference sequence). Trimming removed 6 bases from V and 4 bases from J, with 5 bases in between. This CDR3 spans 11 amino acids.